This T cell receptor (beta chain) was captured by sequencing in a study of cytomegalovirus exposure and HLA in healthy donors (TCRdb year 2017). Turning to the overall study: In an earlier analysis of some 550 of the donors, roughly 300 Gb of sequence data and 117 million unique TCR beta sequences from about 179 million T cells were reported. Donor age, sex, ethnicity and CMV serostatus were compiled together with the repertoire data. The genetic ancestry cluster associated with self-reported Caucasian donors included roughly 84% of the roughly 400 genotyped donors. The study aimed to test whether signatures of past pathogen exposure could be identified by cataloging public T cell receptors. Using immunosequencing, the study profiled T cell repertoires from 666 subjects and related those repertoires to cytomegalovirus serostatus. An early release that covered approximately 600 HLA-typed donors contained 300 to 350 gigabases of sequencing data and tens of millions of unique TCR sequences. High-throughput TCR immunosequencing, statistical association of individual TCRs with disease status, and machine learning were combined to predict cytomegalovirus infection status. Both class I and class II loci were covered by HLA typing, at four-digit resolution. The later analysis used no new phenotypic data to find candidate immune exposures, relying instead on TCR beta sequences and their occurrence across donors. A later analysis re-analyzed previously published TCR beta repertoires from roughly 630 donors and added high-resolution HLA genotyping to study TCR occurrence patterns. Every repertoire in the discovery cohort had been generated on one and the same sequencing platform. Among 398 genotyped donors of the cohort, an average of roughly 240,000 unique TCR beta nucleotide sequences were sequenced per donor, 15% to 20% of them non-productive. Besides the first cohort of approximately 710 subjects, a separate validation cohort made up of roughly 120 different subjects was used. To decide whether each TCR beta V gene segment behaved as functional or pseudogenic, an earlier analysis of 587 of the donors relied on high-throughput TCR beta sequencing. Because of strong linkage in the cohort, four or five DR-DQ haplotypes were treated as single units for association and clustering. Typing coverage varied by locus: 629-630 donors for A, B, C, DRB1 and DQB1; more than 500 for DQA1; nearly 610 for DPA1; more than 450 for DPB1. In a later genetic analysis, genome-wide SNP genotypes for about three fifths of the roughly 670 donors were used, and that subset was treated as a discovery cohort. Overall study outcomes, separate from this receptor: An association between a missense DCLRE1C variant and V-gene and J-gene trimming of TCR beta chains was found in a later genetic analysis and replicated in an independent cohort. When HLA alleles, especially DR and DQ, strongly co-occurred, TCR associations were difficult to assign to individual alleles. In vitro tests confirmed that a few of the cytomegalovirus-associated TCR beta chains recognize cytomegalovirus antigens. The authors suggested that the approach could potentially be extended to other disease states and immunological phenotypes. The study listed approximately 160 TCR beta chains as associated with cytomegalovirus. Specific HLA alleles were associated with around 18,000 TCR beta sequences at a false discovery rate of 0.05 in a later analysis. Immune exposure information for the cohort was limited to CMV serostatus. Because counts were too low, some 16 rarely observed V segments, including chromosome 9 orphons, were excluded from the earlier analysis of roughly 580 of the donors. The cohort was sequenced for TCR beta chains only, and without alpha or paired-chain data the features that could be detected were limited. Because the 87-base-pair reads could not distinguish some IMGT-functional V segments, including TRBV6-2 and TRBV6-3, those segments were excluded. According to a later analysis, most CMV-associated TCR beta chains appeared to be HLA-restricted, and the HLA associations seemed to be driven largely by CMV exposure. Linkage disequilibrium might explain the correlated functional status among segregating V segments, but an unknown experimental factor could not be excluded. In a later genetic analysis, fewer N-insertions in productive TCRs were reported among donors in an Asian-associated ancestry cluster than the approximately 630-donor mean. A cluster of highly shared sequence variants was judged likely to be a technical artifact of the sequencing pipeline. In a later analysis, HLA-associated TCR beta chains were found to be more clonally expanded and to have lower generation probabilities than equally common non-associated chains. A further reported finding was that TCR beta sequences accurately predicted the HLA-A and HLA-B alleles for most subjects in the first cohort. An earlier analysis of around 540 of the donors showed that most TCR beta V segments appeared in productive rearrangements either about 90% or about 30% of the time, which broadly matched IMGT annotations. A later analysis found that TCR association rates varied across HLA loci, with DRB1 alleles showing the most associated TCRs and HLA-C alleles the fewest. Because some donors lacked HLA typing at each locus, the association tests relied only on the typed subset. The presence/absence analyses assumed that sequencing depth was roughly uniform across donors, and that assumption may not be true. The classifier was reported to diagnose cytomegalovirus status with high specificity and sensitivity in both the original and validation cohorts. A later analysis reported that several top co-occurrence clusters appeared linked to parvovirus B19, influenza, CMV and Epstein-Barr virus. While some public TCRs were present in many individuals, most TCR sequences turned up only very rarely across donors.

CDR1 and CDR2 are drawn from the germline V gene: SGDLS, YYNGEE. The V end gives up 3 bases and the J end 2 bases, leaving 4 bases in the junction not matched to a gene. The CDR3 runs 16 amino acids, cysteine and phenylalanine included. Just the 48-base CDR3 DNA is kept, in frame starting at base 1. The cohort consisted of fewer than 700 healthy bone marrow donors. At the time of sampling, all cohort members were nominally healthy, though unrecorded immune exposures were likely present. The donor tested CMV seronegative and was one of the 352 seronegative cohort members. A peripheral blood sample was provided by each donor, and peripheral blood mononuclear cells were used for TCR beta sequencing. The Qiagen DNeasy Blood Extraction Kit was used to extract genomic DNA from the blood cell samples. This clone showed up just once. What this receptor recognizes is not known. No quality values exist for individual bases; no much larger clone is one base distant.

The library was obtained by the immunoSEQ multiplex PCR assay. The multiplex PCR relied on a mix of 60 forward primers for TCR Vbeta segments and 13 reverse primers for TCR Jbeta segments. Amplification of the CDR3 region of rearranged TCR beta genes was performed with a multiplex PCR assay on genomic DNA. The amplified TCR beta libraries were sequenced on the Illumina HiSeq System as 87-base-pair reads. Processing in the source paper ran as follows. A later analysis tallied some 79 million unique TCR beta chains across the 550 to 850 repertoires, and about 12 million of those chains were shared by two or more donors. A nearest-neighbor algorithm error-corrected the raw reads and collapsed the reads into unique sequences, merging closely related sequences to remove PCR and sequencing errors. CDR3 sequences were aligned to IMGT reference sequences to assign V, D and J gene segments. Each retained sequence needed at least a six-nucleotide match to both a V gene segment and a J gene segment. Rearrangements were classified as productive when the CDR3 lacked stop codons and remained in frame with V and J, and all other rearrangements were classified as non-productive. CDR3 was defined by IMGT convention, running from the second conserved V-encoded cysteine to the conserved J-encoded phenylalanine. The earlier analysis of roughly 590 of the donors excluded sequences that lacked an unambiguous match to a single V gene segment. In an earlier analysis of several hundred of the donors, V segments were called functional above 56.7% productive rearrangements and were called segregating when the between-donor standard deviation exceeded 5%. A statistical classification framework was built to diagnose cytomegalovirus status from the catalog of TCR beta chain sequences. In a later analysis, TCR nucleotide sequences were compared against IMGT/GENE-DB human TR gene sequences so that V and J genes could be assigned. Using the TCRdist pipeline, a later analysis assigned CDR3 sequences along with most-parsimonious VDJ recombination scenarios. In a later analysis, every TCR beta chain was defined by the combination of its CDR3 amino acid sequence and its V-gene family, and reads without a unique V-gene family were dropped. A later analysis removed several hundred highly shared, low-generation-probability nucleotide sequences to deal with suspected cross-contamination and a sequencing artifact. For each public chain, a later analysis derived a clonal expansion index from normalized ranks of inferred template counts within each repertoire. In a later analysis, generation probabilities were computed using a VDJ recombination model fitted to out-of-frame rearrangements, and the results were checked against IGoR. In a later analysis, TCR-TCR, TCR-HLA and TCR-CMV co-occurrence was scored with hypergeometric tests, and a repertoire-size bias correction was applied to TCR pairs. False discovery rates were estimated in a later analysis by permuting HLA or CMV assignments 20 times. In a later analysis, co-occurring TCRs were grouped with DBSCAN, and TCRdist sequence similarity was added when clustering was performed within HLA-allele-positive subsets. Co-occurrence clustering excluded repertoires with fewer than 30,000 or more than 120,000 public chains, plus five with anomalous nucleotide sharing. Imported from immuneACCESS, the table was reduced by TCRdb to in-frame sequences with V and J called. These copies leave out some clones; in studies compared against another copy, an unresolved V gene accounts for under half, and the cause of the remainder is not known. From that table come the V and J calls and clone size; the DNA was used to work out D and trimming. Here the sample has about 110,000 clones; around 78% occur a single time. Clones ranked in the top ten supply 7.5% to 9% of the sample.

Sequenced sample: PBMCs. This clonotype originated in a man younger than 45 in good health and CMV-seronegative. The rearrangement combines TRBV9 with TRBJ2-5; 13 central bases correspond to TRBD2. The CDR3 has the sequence CASSAGLAGVQETQYF. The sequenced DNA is TGTGCCAGCAGCGCCGGACTAGCGGGGGTGCAAGAGACCCAGTACTTC.